This note documents a single TCR beta chain sequence. CDR1 DFQATT and CDR2 SNEGSKA come from the germline V gene (reference sequence). V was clipped by 3 bases and J by 6 bases; unmatched bases: 5. This CDR3 region has 13 residues. This sample was taken from a study of T cells after yellow fever vaccination. TCRdb processed the 5' RACE reads anew with MiXCR; each CDR3 protein has one entry. This sample yields 500,000 to 650,000 distinct CDR3 sequences, of which roughly a sixth are seen a single time; approximately 15% belongs to the top ten. This chain links TRBV20-1 with TRBJ2-3, with 8 bases lining up with TRBD2. This sequence was found in a man between 18 and 29 years old who received the YFV17D yellow fever vaccine. Sequences were derived from PBMCs, sampled about 5 days after the first yellow fever vaccination. CDR3 nucleotide sequence: TGCAGTGCTAGGAGGACTAGCTATGATACGCAGTATTTT. It encodes CSARRTSYDTQYF.